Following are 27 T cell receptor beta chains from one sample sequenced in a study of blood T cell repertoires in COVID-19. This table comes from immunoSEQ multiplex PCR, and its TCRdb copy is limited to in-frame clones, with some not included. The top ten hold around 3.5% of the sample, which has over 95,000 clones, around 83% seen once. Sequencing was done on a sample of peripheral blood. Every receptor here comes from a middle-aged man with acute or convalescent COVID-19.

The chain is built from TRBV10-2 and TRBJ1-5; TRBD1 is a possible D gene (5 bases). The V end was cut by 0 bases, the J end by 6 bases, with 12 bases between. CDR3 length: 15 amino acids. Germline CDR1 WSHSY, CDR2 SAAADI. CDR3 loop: CASSESGGEGQPQHF. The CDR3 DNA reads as TGCGCCAGCAGTGAGTCGGGGGGGGAGGGTCAGCCCCAGCATTTT.

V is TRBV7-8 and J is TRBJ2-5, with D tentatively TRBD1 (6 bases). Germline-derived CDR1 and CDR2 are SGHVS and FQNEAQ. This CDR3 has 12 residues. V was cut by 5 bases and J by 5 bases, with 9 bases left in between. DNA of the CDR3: TGTGCCAGCAGCCTAAGGGGGGAGACCCAGTACTTC. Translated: CASSLRGETQYF.

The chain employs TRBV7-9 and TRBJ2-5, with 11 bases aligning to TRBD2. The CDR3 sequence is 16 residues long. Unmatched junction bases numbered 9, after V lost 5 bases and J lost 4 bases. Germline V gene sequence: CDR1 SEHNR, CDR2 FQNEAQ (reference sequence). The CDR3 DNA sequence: TGTGCCAGCAGCGGGCCTAGCGGGGGGATGGCAGAGACCCAGTACTTC. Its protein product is CASSGPSGGMAETQYF.

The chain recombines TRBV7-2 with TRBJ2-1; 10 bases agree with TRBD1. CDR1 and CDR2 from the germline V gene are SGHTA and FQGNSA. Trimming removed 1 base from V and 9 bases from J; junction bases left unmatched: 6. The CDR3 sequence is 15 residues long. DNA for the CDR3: TGTGCCAGCAGCTTAGACAGCGGACAGGGGGGTGAGCAGTTCTTC. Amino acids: CASSLDSGQGGEQFF. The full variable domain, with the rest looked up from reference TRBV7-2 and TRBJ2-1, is GAGVSQSPSNKVTEKGKDVELRCDPISGHTALYWYRQSLGQGLEFLIYFQGNSAPDKSGLPSDRFSAERTGGSVSTLTIQRTQQEDSAVYLCASSLDSGQGGEQFFGPGTRLTVL.

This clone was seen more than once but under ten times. CDR3 loop: CASSVLNSPLHF. In DNA form, the CDR3 reads TGTGCCAGCAGCGTCTTAAATTCACCCCTCCACTTT. This rearrangement joins TRBV5-4 to TRBJ1-6, with D unclear. V lost 4 bases, J lost 7 bases, and 6 bases lay in between. The CDR3 has 12 amino acids. Germline V lookup: CDR1 SGHNT, CDR2 YYREEE (reference sequence).

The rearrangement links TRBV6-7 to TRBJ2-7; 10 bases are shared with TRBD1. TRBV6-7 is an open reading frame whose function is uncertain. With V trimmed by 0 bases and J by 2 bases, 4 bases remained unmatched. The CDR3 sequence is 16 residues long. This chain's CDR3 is CASSYSGTGDTYEQYF. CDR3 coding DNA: TGTGCCAGCAGTTACTCCGGGACAGGGGATACCTACGAGCAGTACTTC.

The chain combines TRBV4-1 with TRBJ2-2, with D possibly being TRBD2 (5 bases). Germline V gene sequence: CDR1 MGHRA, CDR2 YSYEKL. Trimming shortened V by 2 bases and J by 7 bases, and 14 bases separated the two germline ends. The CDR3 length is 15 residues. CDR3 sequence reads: CASSQMLTRDGELFF. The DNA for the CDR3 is TGCGCCAGCAGCCAAATGCTCACCCGGGACGGGGAGCTGTTTTTT.

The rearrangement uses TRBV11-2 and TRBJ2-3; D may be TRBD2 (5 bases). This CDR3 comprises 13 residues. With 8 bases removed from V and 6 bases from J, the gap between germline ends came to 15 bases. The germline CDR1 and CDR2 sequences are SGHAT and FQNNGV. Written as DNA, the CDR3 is TGTGCCAGCGCAACTCGGGGTAGCGATACGCAGTATTTT. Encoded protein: CASATRGSDTQYF.

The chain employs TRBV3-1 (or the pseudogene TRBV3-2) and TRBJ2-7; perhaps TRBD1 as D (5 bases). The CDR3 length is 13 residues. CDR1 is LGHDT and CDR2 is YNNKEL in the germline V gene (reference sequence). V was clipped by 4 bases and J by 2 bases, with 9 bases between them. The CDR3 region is CASSPRQPYEQYF. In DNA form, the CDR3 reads TGTGCCAGCAGCCCAAGACAGCCCTACGAGCAGTACTTC.

The CDR3 coding sequence is TGTGCCAGCAGTTCTCAGGGAAACACCATATATTTT. Translation: CASSSQGNTIYF. V and J are TRBV6-5 and TRBJ1-3; D remains unclear. Germline CDR1 reads MNHEY; CDR2 reads SVGAGI. V lost 4 bases and J lost 4, with 5 bases in between. This CDR3 contains 12 residues.

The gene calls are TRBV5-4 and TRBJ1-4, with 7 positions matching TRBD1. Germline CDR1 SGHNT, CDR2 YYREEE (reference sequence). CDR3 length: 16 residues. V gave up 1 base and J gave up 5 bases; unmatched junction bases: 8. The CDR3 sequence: CASSLTTGVGNEKLFF. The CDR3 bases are TGTGCCAGCAGCTTGACAACAGGGGTGGGAAATGAAAAACTGTTTTTT.

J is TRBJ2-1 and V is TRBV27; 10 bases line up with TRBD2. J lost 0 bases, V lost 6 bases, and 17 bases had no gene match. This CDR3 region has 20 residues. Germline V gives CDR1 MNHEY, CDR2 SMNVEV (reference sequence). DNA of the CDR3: TGTGCCAGCAGCCTGTCCCAGACCCTCACTAGCGGGGACTCCTACAATGAGCAGTTCTTC. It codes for CASSLSQTLTSGDSYNEQFF.

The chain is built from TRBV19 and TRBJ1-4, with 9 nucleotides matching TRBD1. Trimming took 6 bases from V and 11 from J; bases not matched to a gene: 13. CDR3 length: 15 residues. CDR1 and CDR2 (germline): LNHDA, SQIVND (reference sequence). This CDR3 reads CASSERDREEEKLFF. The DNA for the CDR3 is TGTGCCAGTAGCGAGCGGGACAGGGAGGAGGAGAAACTGTTTTTT.

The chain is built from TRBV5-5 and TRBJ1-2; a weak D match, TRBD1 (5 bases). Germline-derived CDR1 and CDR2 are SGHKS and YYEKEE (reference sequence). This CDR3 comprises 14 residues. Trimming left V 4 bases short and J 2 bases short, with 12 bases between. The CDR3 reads CASSRDFINYGYTF. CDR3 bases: TGTGCCAGCAGCAGGGACTTTATCAACTATGGCTACACCTTC.

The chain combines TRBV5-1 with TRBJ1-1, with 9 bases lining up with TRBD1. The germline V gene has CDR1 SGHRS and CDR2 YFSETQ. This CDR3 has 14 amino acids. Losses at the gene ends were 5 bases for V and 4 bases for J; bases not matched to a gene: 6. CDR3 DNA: TGCGCCAGCAGACCGACAGGGGGGGCCACTGAAGCTTTCTTT. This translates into CASRPTGGATEAFF.

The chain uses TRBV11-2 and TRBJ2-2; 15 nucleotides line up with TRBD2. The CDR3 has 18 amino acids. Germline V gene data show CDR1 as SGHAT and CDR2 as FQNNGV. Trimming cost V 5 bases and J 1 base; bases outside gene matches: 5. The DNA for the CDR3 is TGTGCCAGCAGCGCGGGACTAGCGGGGGGCTTGAACACCGGGGAGCTGTTTTTT. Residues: CASSAGLAGGLNTGELFF.

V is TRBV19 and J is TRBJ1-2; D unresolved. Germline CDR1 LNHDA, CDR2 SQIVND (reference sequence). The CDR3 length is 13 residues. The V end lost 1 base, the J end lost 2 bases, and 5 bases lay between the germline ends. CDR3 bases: TGTGCCAGTAGTATAGTCGGGAACTATGGCTACACCTTC. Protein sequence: CASSIVGNYGYTF.

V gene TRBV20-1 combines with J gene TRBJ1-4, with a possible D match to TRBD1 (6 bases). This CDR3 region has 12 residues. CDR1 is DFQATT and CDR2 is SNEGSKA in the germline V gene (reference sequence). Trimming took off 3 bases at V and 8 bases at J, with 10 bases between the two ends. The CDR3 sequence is CSASEGGEKLFF. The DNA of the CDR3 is TGCAGTGCTAGTGAGGGGGGAGAAAAACTGTTTTTT.

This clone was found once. The CDR3 DNA is TGTGCCAGCAGCTTAGAACAGGGTTTTCAGTTCTTC. It translates to CASSLEQGFQFF. This chain uses TRBV11-2 with TRBJ2-1; D possibly corresponds to TRBD1 (6 bases). The CDR3 consists of 12 residues. Germline-derived CDR1 and CDR2 are SGHAT and FQNNGV. V lost 0 bases and J lost 13, with 10 bases in between. Full variable domain (outside the CDR3, taken from reference TRBV11-2 and TRBJ2-1): EAGVAQSPRYKIIEKRQSVAFWCNPISGHATLYWYQQILGQGPKLLIQFQNNGVVDDSQLPKDRFSAERLKGVDSTLKIQPAKLEDSAVYLCASSLEQGFQFFGPGTRLTVL.

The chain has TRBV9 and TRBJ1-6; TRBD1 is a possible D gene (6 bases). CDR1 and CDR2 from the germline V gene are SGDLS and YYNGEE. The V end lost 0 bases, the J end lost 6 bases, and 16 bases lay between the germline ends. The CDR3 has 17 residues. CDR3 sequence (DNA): TGTGCCAGCAGCGTAGGAGTAGAGGACAGCCTTAATTCACCCCTCCACTTT. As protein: CASSVGVEDSLNSPLHF.

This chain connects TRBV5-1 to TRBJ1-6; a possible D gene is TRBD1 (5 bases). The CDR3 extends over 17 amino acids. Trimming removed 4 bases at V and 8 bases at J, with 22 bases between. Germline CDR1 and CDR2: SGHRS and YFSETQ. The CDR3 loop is CASSVGTVPAFDSPLHF. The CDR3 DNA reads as TGCGCCAGCAGCGTCGGGACTGTCCCGGCGTTCGATTCACCCCTCCACTTT.

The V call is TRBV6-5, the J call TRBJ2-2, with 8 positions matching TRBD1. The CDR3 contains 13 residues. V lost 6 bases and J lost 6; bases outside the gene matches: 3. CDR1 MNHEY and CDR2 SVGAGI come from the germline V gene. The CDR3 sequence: CASRQGDAGELFF. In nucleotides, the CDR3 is TGTGCCAGCAGACAGGGGGATGCCGGGGAGCTGTTTTTT.

CDR3 amino acids: CASSPMAGTAGYTF. The CDR3, as DNA: TGTGCCAGCAGCCCCATGGCGGGTACGGCTGGCTACACCTTC. The chain combines TRBV7-2 with TRBJ1-2; D ambiguous. Trimming removed 5 bases at V and 7 bases at J, with 17 bases between. Germline lookup yields CDR1 SGHTA and CDR2 FQGNSA. The CDR3 extends over 14 amino acids.

The CDR3 loop is CASSLLSPSDTQYF. Written as DNA, the CDR3 is TGTGCCAGCAGCTTACTATCGCCCTCCGATACGCAGTATTTT. This sequence joins TRBV5-4 and TRBJ2-3, with D unresolved. Germline CDR1 and CDR2: SGHNT and YYREEE (reference sequence). Trimming pared 2 bases from V and 6 bases from J, leaving 13 bases between. This CDR3 comprises 14 residues.

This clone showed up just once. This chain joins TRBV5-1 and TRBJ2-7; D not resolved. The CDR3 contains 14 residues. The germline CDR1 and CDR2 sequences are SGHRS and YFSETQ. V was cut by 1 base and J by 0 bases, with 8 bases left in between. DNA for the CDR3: TGCGCCAGCAGCTTGCAGGTTAGCTCCTACGAGCAGTACTTC. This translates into CASSLQVSSYEQYF.

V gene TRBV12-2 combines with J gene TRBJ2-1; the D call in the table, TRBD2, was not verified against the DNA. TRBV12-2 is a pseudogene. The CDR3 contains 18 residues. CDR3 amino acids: CASRLLRTSKSSYNEQFF. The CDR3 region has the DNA TGTGCAAGTCGCCTGCTTAGGACTAGCAAGAGCTCCTACAATGAGCAGTTCTTC.

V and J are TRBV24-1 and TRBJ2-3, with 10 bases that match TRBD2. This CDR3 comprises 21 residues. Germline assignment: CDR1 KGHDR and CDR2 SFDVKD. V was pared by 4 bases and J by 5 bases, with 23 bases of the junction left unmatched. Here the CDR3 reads CATSDHKTDSLAGPLGDTQYF. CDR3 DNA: TGTGCCACCAGTGACCATAAGACAGACTCACTAGCGGGGCCATTGGGAGATACGCAGTATTTT.